This entry lists 13 T cell receptor beta chains sequenced from one sample in a study of blood T cell repertoires in COVID-19. Measured with immunoSEQ multiplex PCR; TCRdb has only the in-frame clones, and not every one. The sample consists of over 100,000 clones, approximately 84% of them appearing once. What was sequenced was peripheral blood. The receptor source for this set is a woman in her forties or fifties with acute or convalescent COVID-19.

This clone was detected a few times. The V gene is TRBV27, the J gene TRBJ2-7; 8 nucleotides match TRBD1. The ends lost 5 bases at V and 1 base at J; junction bases unmatched: 7. The CDR3 has 15 residues. The germline CDR1 and CDR2 sequences are MNHEY and SMNVEV (reference sequence). This chain's CDR3 is CASSVVRQGSYEQYF. The CDR3 DNA sequence: TGTGCCAGCAGTGTCGTCCGACAGGGGTCCTACGAGCAGTACTTC.

This chain uses TRBV5-1 with TRBJ2-2; TRBD2 matches 8 bases. The germline V gene encodes CDR1 SGHRS and CDR2 YFSETQ. The CDR3 loop spans 15 amino acids. V lost 7 bases to trimming and J lost 4 bases; unmatched junction nucleotides: 9. CDR3 sequence (DNA): TGCGCCAGCCGGAGCGGGGGAGCCTTCACCGGGGAGCTGTTTTTT. It yields the protein CASRSGGAFTGELFF.

This chain links TRBV9 with TRBJ1-1; maybe TRBD1 (5 bases). The CDR3 has 16 amino acids. Germline CDR1 is SGDLS and CDR2 is YYNGEE. Deletions cut 6 bases from V and 3 bases from J, with 21 bases between. The CDR3 DNA sequence: TGTGCCAGCAACCCAGGAGGAGGGACGGACTACACTGAAGCTTTCTTT. This gives the protein CASNPGGGTDYTEAFF. Filled out from reference TRBV9 and TRBJ1-1, the complete variable domain reads DSGVTQTPKHLITATGQRVTLRCSPRSGDLSVYWYQQSLDQGLQFLIQYYNGEERAKGNILERFSAQQFPDLHSELNLSSLELGDSALYFCASNPGGGTDYTEAFFGQGTRLTVV.

Written as DNA, the CDR3 is TGTGCCAGCTCCACTACAGATACGCAGTATTTT. Amino acids: CASSTTDTQYF. This chain joins TRBV18 and TRBJ2-3; D gene uncertain. CDR3 length: 11 amino acids. The germline V gene encodes CDR1 KGHSH and CDR2 LQKENI. Trimming shortened V by 6 bases and J by 3 bases, and 4 bases separated the two germline ends.

J is TRBJ2-5 and V is TRBV27, with TRBD1 identical over 11 bases. This CDR3 has 20 amino acids. V gave up 6 bases and J gave up 4 bases; unmatched junction bases: 22. CDR1 is MNHEY and CDR2 is SMNVEV in the germline V gene (reference sequence). The DNA of the CDR3 is TGTGCCAGCAGCCGTAAAGGTACCCTCCCCCGGGACAGGGGGAGAGAGACCCAGTACTTC. Protein product: CASSRKGTLPRDRGRETQYF.

The chain links TRBV4-1 to TRBJ1-1, with unresolved D. Trimming took 7 bases from V and 0 from J, leaving 15 bases between them. This CDR3 spans 15 amino acids. CDR1 is MGHRA, CDR2 YSYEKL, per germline. The chain's CDR3 is CASTLSSGLNTEAFF. CDR3 in DNA: TGCGCCAGCACGCTCTCAAGCGGGCTGAACACTGAAGCTTTCTTT.

A single count supports this clone. The chain joins TRBV7-3 to TRBJ1-2, with 7 positions matching TRBD1. CDR1 is SGHTA, CDR2 FQGTGA, per germline. V shed 3 bases, J shed 8 bases, and the junction held 6 bases outside the gene matches. CDR3 length: 13 amino acids. CDR3 sequence reads: CASSFNRGEGYTF. The CDR3 DNA sequence: TGTGCCAGCAGCTTTAACAGGGGAGAGGGCTACACCTTC. Variable domain in full (rest from reference TRBV7-3 and TRBJ1-2): GAGVSQTPSNKVTEKGKYVELRCDPISGHTALYWYRQSLGQGPEFLIYFQGTGAADDSGLPNDRFFAVRPEGSVSTLKIQRTERGDSAVYLCASSFNRGEGYTFGSGTRLTVV.

This rearrangement joins TRBV19 to TRBJ2-3, with TRBD2 matching over 10 bases. The CDR3 is 15 residues long. Unmatched junction bases numbered 7, after V lost 7 bases and J lost 3 bases. From germline, CDR1 is LNHDA and CDR2 SQIVND (reference sequence). This chain's CDR3 is CASKSLAGATDTQYF. CDR3 DNA sequence: TGTGCCAGTAAGAGTCTAGCGGGGGCTACAGATACGCAGTATTTT.

This clone was counted a few times. This chain connects TRBV2 to TRBJ1-3; no definite D call. The CDR3 has 13 residues. Germline values: CDR1 SNHLY, CDR2 FYNNEI. Trimming removed 8 bases from V and 4 bases from J, with 12 bases in between. The CDR3 region has the DNA TGTGCCAGCGGGAGACAAGGGGGAAACACCATATATTTT. It is translated as CASGRQGGNTIYF.

This clone was picked up a small number of times. The rearrangement uses TRBV4-2 and TRBJ1-3, with 7 bases that match TRBD1. Germline V gene sequence: CDR1 LGHNA, CDR2 YNFKEQ. Trimming took 4 bases from V and 3 from J; bases not matched to a gene: 6. The CDR3 totals 15 residues. This CDR3 reads CASSPRQGVGNTIYF. The CDR3 DNA follows: TGTGCCAGCAGCCCTCGACAGGGTGTTGGAAACACCATATATTTT.

The chain is built from TRBV5-8 and TRBJ1-2; possibly TRBD1 for D (6 bases). Germline V gives CDR1 SGHTS, CDR2 YDEGEE. V shed 0 bases and J shed 5 bases, with 11 bases lying between them. The CDR3 totals 14 residues. The CDR3 nucleotides read TGTGCCAGCAGCTTGGACAGGGACCGATATGGCTACACCTTC. Its protein is CASSLDRDRYGYTF.

The chain has TRBV28 and TRBJ1-2; no clear D gene. Germline V gives CDR1 MDHEN, CDR2 SYDVKM. The CDR3 loop spans 13 amino acids. V was cut by 2 bases and J by 0 bases, with 4 bases left in between. The CDR3, as DNA: TGTGCCAGCAGTTTAACAGCTAACTATGGCTACACCTTC. It translates to CASSLTANYGYTF.

The V gene is TRBV10-3, the J gene TRBJ2-7; D might be TRBD1 (7 bases). Germline V gene sequence: CDR1 ENHRY, CDR2 SYGVKD. V was shortened by 9 bases and J by 3 bases, with 15 bases between the two germline ends. This CDR3 has 13 amino acids. CDR3 sequence reads: CAISQGGSYEQYF. The CDR3 region has the DNA TGTGCCATTTCCCAGGGGGGAAGCTACGAGCAGTACTTC.